This T cell receptor (beta chain) was sequenced during a study of blood T cell repertoires in COVID-19 (dated by TCRdb to between 2020 and 2021). Broadly, across the study: The collaborator samples originated in the United States, Italy and Spain and spanned the acute and convalescent phases of COVID-19. HLA class I and class II types, where available, came from metadata supplied by the sample provider rather than from assay-based typing. The material from the prospective study consisted of cDNA or gDNA derived from T cells, B-cell-depleted T cells, or PBMCs. Subjects who had been exposed to COVID-19, were actively infected with it, or had recovered from it provided the deeply sampled blood TCRbeta repertoires that made up the dataset. Sample metadata almost always included a de-identified subject ID, COVID-19 status, age in years and sex. The repertoires were made available in a free public database intended to serve as a resource for research on the immune response to SARS-CoV-2. Samples were obtained from the ongoing ImmuneRACE study (first 160 participants) and from about 1,300 subjects provided by 6 global collaborators.

Trimming at the junction amounts to 1 base on V and 9 bases on J, and the germline ends lie 19 bases apart. Sequences SGHAT (CDR1) and FQNNGV (CDR2) are obtained from the germline V gene. The CDR3 numbers 16 residues from cysteine through phenylalanine. Left in the record is the CDR3 DNA by itself, 48 bases read in frame from the first base. The immunoSEQ Assay, a bias-controlled multiplex PCR, was used to amplify TCRbeta CDR3 regions from genomic DNA. On the authors' methods: Nucleated cell counts per sample were estimated from amplification of reference gene primers within the assay. To quantify the absolute abundance of each unique TCRbeta CDR3 rearrangement, sequence reads were collapsed and filtered. For each sample, productive Simpson clonality was calculated as the square root of Simpson's diversity index over productive rearrangements. TCRdb took over this immuneACCESS table, retaining in-frame rearrangements with V and J assigned. Such tables are incomplete; in checked studies, under half of the missing clones stem from an unresolved V gene, and the remainder is unexplained. From that table come the V and J calls and clone size; the DNA was used to work out D and trimming. Counted in this sample were about 59,000 clones; approximately 80% of them appeared once. The ten most abundant clones make up around 12% of the sample.

Regarding this clone: Its specific antigen is unknown. Nothing much larger sits one base from this clone, and base qualities are not available.

Collaborating institutions collected whole blood in K2EDTA tubes following their own protocols. For TCRbeta analysis, collaborators shipped samples in one of three forms: frozen whole blood, isolated PBMCs, or DNA extracted from either of those sample types. Here is what the overall study found, with its caveats: Clinical and demographic metadata were provided uncurated, with the amount varying by source and participant.

The chain couples TRBV11-2 to TRBJ2-1; no D gene call is confident. The clonotype originates from a man at least 80 years old with acute or convalescent COVID-19. The sample comprised peripheral blood. The DNA sequence follows: TGTGCCAGCAGCTTAGCTTTATCCGGTGTGGGCGTTGAGCAGTTCTTC. This encodes CASSLALSGVGVEQFF.